This T cell receptor beta chain was sequenced during a study of T-cell reconstitution after alpha-beta-depleted transplantation in children. Using unique molecular identifiers, the investigators prepared the TCRbeta library. TCRdb analysed the PCR reads with MiXCR anew, one entry per CDR3 protein. The sample lists about 240,000 distinct CDR3 sequences, 12% occurring once. Trimming left V 1 base short and J 0 bases short, with 10 bases between. The CDR3 totals 16 residues. The V gene's germline CDR1 is SEHNR and CDR2 FQNEAQ (reference sequence). There are many counts of this clonotype. The input for sequencing was PBMCs from the stem cell graft donor, taken from the stem cell graft. This chain links TRBV7-9 with TRBJ1-3; tentatively, D is TRBD1 (5 bases). This sequence originates from a human donor who donated a stem cell graft to a child with acute lymphoblastic leukemia. The CDR3 nucleotides are TGTGCCAGCAGCTTAGGCAGGGCGAACTCTGGAAACACCATATATTTT. The encoded protein is CASSLGRANSGNTIYF.